These T cell receptor beta chains were read from a single sample in a study of vaccination and CD4 T cells after COVID-19. These TCRs' antigens remain unknown. TCRdb fed the PCR reads into MiXCR, producing one record per CDR3 protein. The table includes under 20,000 distinct CDR3 sequences, under 65% detected once. The source material was CD4+ T cells from blood, cultured in vitro. These receptors all come from a human donor who had recovered from COVID-19. Both conserved end residues are part of each CDR3. Fields, in order: clone size, D gene, J gene, V gene, CDR3 length, CDR3 protein, CDR3 DNA. D genes are given only for firm matches. Not all rows give a size; the values are once, few, many and, for expanded clones, a class.

abundance: few
d_gene: -
j_gene: TRBJ1-1
v_gene: TRBV7-9
len: 15
CDR3aa: CASSQGQAGGTEAFF
CDR3nt: TGTGCCAGCAGCCAAGGGCAGGCTGGGGGCACTGAAGCTTTCTTT

abundance: -
d_gene: -
j_gene: TRBJ2-1
v_gene: TRBV6-2/TRBV6-3
len: 13
CDR3aa: CASRRIGGNEQFF
CDR3nt: TGTGCCAGCAGAAGGATAGGGGGCAATGAGCAGTTCTTC

abundance: -
d_gene: TRBD1
j_gene: TRBJ1-6
v_gene: TRBV6-1
len: 18
CDR3aa: CASNIWTGPSSYNSPLHF
CDR3nt: TGTGCCAGCAATATATGGACAGGGCCAAGCTCCTATAATTCACCCCTCCACTTT

abundance: -
d_gene: TRBD1
j_gene: TRBJ2-1
v_gene: TRBV9
len: 14
CDR3aa: CASSVGTGNNEQFF
CDR3nt: TGTGCCAGCAGCGTTGGGACAGGAAACAATGAGCAGTTCTTC

abundance: -
d_gene: -
j_gene: TRBJ1-5
v_gene: TRBV2
len: 14
CDR3aa: CASSGHRNNQPQHF
CDR3nt: TGTGCCAGCAGTGGCCACCGGAACAATCAGCCCCAGCATTTT

abundance: few
d_gene: TRBD1
j_gene: TRBJ2-5
v_gene: TRBV6-1
len: 14
CDR3aa: CATARDRGGETQYF
CDR3nt: TGTGCCACCGCAAGGGACAGGGGTGGAGAGACCCAGTACTTC

abundance: few
d_gene: -
j_gene: TRBJ2-1
v_gene: TRBV5-1
len: 14
CDR3aa: CASSLAGTDNEQFF
CDR3nt: TGCGCCAGCAGCTTGGCCGGGACCGACAATGAGCAGTTCTTC

abundance: -
d_gene: -
j_gene: TRBJ2-4
v_gene: TRBV2
len: 13
CDR3aa: CASSEFMRDIQYF
CDR3nt: TGTGCCAGCAGTGAATTCATGCGGGACATTCAGTACTTC

abundance: -
d_gene: TRBD2
j_gene: TRBJ2-4
v_gene: TRBV20-1
len: 15
CDR3aa: CSATRTSGVVYIQYF
CDR3nt: TGCAGTGCTACTCGGACTAGCGGGGTCGTATACATTCAGTACTTC

abundance: -
d_gene: -
j_gene: TRBJ2-3
v_gene: TRBV20-1
len: 16
CDR3aa: CSAGGYKSGSTDTQYF
CDR3nt: TGCAGTGCTGGGGGGTATAAGTCGGGGAGCACAGATACGCAGTATTTT

abundance: -
d_gene: TRBD1
j_gene: TRBJ2-3
v_gene: TRBV29-1
len: 13
CDR3aa: CSVRQGSADTQYF
CDR3nt: TGCAGCGTTCGACAGGGAAGTGCAGATACGCAGTATTTT

abundance: -
d_gene: -
j_gene: TRBJ1-3
v_gene: TRBV6-5
len: 17
CDR3aa: CASSYSPGVRSGNTIYF
CDR3nt: TGTGCCAGCAGTTACTCCCCAGGGGTCAGGTCTGGAAACACCATATATTTT

abundance: -
d_gene: -
j_gene: TRBJ2-5
v_gene: TRBV28
len: 13
CDR3aa: CASSTYPKETQYF
CDR3nt: TGTGCCAGCAGTACATACCCGAAAGAGACCCAGTACTTC

abundance: -
d_gene: -
j_gene: TRBJ2-7
v_gene: TRBV7-7
len: 15
CDR3aa: CASSLTRGESYEQYF
CDR3nt: TGTGCTAGCAGCTTAACCAGGGGAGAGTCCTACGAGCAGTACTTC

abundance: -
d_gene: -
j_gene: TRBJ2-2
v_gene: TRBV20-1
len: 16
CDR3aa: CSARDLRNLNTGELFF
CDR3nt: TGCAGTGCTAGAGATCTAAGGAATCTGAACACCGGGGAGCTGTTTTTT

abundance: -
d_gene: -
j_gene: TRBJ1-6
v_gene: TRBV6-1
len: 18
CDR3aa: CASTASSPTVYKNSPLHF
CDR3nt: TGTGCCAGCACGGCGAGTTCCCCAACCGTCTATAAGAATTCACCCCTCCACTTT

abundance: few
d_gene: TRBD2
j_gene: TRBJ2-7
v_gene: TRBV20-1
len: 14
CDR3aa: CSASLTSGGYEQYF
CDR3nt: TGCAGTGCTAGCCTCACTAGCGGGGGGTACGAGCAGTACTTC

abundance: -
d_gene: -
j_gene: TRBJ1-1
v_gene: TRBV20-1
len: 15
CDR3aa: CSARDLSGMNTEAFF
CDR3nt: TGCAGTGCTAGAGATCTGTCAGGAATGAACACTGAAGCTTTCTTT

abundance: -
d_gene: -
j_gene: TRBJ2-1
v_gene: TRBV20-1
len: 15
CDR3aa: CSASPLLRAYNEQFF
CDR3nt: TGCAGTGCTAGTCCCCTTCTGCGGGCCTACAATGAGCAGTTCTTC

abundance: -
d_gene: -
j_gene: TRBJ1-5
v_gene: TRBV2
len: 15
CDR3aa: CASSLGGSRNQPQHF
CDR3nt: TGTGCCAGCAGTTTGGGAGGGAGTCGCAATCAGCCCCAGCATTTT

abundance: -
d_gene: TRBD2
j_gene: TRBJ2-1
v_gene: TRBV3-1
len: 12
CDR3aa: CASSQRGLGRFF
CDR3nt: TGTGCCAGCAGCCAACGAGGACTAGGTCGGTTCTTC

abundance: -
d_gene: -
j_gene: TRBJ2-3
v_gene: TRBV5-4
len: 14
CDR3aa: CASSLGGYTDTQYF
CDR3nt: TGTGCCAGCAGCTTGGGCGGATACACAGATACGCAGTATTTT